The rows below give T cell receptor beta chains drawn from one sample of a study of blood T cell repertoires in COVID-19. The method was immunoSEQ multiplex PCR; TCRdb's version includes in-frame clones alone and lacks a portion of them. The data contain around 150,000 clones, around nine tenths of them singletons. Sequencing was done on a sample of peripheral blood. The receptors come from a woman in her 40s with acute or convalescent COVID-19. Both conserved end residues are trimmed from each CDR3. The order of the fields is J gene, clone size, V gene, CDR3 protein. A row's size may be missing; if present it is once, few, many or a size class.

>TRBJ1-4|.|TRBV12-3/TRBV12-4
ASSLGGEKLF
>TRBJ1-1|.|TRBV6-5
ASSQDRLRTLEAF
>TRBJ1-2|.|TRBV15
ATSRDKGTGAGYT
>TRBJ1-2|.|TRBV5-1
ASSLETLYGYT
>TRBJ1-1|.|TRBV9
ASSVAMNTEAF
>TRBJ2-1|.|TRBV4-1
ASSGLPYNEQF
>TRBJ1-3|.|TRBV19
ASEPGSSGNTIY
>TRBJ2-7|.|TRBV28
ASSPPTGTYEQY
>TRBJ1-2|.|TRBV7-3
ASSRQGGGNGYYGYT
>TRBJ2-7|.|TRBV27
ASSLSQRGAYEQY
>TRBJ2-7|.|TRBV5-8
ASSLEAGGYEQY
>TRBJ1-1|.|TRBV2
ASSGDSMNTEAF
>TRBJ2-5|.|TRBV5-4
ASSRARTSGRQGQETQY
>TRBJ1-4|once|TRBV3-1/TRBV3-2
ASTGTGWEKLF
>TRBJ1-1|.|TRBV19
ATSRWRADTEAF
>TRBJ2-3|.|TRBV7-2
ASSLVLALGHTEDTQY
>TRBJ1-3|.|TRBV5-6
ASSSTGGPGNTIY
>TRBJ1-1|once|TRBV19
ASSETGGNTEAF
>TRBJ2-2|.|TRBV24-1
ATSEKQGIVGELF
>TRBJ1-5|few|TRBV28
ASSPGGPNQPQH
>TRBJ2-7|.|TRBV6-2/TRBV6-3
ASNPPGGYEQY
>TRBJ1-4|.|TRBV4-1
ASSQAARGPWGEKLF
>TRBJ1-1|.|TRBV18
ASSPPGTGAVNTEAF
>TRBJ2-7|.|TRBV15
ATRAQSSYEQY
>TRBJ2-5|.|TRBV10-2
ASCGGEGGRETQY
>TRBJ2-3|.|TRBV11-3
ASSRGLTDTQY